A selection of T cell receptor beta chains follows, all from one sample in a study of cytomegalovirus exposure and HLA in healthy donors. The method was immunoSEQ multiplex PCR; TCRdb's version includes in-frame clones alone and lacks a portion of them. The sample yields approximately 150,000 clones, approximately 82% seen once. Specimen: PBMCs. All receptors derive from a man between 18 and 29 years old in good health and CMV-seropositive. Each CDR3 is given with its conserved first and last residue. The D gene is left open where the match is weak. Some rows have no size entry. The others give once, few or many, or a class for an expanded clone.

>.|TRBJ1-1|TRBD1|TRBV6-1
TGTGCCAGCAGTGGAAAGGCAGGGGGCGGATGGAACACTGAAGCTTTCTTT
CASSGKAGGGWNTEAFF
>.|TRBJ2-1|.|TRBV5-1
TGCGCCAGCAGCTTGGGGAGTTCCTACAATGAGCAGTTCTTC
CASSLGSSYNEQFF
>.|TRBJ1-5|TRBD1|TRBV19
TGTGCCAGTAGAGAAACCGGGACAGGGGATTATCAGCCCCAGCATTTT
CASRETGTGDYQPQHF
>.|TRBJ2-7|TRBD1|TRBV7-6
TGTGCCAGCAGCCCGCACGCGGACAGGGGATACGAGCAGTACTTT
CASSPHADRGYEQYF
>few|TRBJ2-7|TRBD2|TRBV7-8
TGTGCCAGCAGCTTGACTAGCGGGAGCGAGCAGTACTTC
CASSLTSGSEQYF
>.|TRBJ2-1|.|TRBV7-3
TGTGCCAGCAGCCCCAGGGGCGGGAGTTACAGCAATGAGCAGTTCTTC
CASSPRGGSYSNEQFF
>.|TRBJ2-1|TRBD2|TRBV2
TGTGCCAGCCGGGAGGGCTTCGACAATGAGCAGTTCTTC
CASREGFDNEQFF
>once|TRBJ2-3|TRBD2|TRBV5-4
TGTGCCAGCAGCTCAAGGACTAGCGGGAGGGACGATACGCAGTATTTT
CASSSRTSGRDDTQYF
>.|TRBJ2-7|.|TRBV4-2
TGTGCCAGCAGCCAAGAGGTCCAGGGGTACCACGAGCAGTACTTC
CASSQEVQGYHEQYF
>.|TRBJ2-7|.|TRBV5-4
TGTGCCAGCAGCTTTGGTCTCACCCCTACCTACGAGCAGTACTTC
CASSFGLTPTYEQYF
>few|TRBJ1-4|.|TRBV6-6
TGTGCCAGCTTCGGGGAAAAACTGTTTTTT
CASFGEKLFF
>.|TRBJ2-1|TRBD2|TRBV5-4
TGTGCCAGCAGCTTGGGCCGGGAGGGGAATTATGAGCAGTTCTTC
CASSLGREGNYEQFF
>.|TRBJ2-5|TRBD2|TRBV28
TGTGCCAGCCCACCGGGACTAGCGGGAGTTCATGGGGGAGAGACCCAGTACTTC
CASPPGLAGVHGGETQYF
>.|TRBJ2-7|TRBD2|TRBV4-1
TGCGCCAGCGGTTCGCTAGCGGGACGCTCCTACGAGCAGTACTTC
CASGSLAGRSYEQYF
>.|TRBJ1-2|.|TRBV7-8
TGTGCCAGCAGCTTAGTCACGGTTAATGGCTACACCTTC
CASSLVTVNGYTF
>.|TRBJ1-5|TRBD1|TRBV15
TGTCCCACCAGGCAATACAGGGGTTTGGATCAGCCCCAGCATTTT
CPTRQYRGLDQPQHF
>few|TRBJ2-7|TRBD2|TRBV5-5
TGTGCCAGCAGCTTGCAGTCGGGTGGGCGGGAGTCACGCTACGAGCAGTACTTC
CASSLQSGGRESRYEQYF
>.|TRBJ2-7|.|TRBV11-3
TGTGCCAGCAGCCCCGGGGGGCGGGCCGACTACGAGCAGTACTTC
CASSPGGRADYEQYF
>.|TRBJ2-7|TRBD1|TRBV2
TGTGCCAGCAGTGAGGACAGGGTTGGCGAGCAGTACTTC
CASSEDRVGEQYF
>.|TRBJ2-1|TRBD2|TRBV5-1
TGCGCCAGCAGCCCAACTAGCGACTCCTACAATGAGCAGTTCTTC
CASSPTSDSYNEQFF
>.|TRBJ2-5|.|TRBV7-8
TGTGCCAGCAGCCAACAGCGGAACCAAGAGACCCAGTACTTC
CASSQQRNQETQYF
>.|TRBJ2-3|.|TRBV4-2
TGTGCCAGCAGCCAAGGTGGGGCCAGGGTAAGCACAGATACGCAGTATTTT
CASSQGGARVSTDTQYF
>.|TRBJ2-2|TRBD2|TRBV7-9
TGTGCCAGCAGCTTAGTGGGACTAGCGGGAGGTCCCACCGGGGAGCTGTTTTTT
CASSLVGLAGGPTGELFF
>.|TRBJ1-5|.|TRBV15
TGTGCCACCAGCAGAATAAGTCTCGGGGGCAATCAGCCCCAGCATTTT
CATSRISLGGNQPQHF
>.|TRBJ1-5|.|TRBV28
TGTGCCAGCAGCATTCAAGGGGGCAATCAGCCCCAGCATTTT
CASSIQGGNQPQHF
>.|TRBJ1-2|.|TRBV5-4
TGTGCCAGCAGCCTCCCAAACAGCCAATCCTATGGCTACACCTTC
CASSLPNSQSYGYTF
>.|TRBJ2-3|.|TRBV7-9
TGTGCCAGCAGCTTAGGCTACACAGATACGCAGTATTTT
CASSLGYTDTQYF
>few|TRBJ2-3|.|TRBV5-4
TGTGCCAGCAGCTTCGTGGGGACTCAGTATACGCAGTATTTT
CASSFVGTQYTQYF
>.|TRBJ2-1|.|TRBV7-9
TGTGCCAGCAGCTCCTGGTCGGATGAGCAGTTCTTC
CASSSWSDEQFF
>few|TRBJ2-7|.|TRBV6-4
TGTGCCAGCAGTAGGAGAGGGGAGCAGTACTTC
CASSRRGEQYF
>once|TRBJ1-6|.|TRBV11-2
TGTGCCAGCAGCTTCGAGCCCGATAATTCACCCCTCCACTTT
CASSFEPDNSPLHF
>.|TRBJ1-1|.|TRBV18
TGTGCCAGCTCACCACCGTTCGGCGGCGCTTGGGCTTTCTTT
CASSPPFGGAWAFF
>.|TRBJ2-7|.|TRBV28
TGTGCCAGCAGTTCAACGGGAGATTCCTACGAGCAGTACTTC
CASSSTGDSYEQYF